One and the same sample provided the 10 T cell receptor beta chains below, sequenced in a study of Ad26.COV2.S vaccination and SARS-CoV-2 variants (TCRdb year 2021). Receptor libraries were prepared by the immunoSEQ multiplex PCR assay. TCRdb provides this immuneACCESS table in a form limited to in-frame rearrangements. Some clones are lacking; in checked studies, under half of them reflect an unresolved V gene, and why the rest are absent is not known. The sample yields approximately 240,000 clones; roughly 90% were counted once. 9.5% to 12% of the sample lies in the top ten. This specimen's treatment or condition label, interpreted: roughly 18 received Ad26.COV2.S at low or high dose, single or two shots; about 5 received placebo; per-sample allocation not given. For vaccine and placebo recipients, the sequenced repertoires came from samples collected on day 63 after the first injection. The sequences come from peripheral blood, collected in a trial of Ad26.COV2.S vaccine versus placebo. These receptors were taken from a person between 18 and 65 years old who received the Ad26.COV2.S COVID-19 vaccine or a placebo.

This clone was recorded a few times. The chain combines TRBV28 with TRBJ2-3; 7 bases fit TRBD2. Trimming at V came to 6 bases and at J to 4 bases, leaving 10 bases not matched to a gene. Per the germline V gene, CDR1 is MDHEN and CDR2 is SYDVKM. CDR3 length: 15 amino acids. The CDR3 region has the DNA TGTGCCAGCAGAGGACGAGGACTAGGCTCAGATACGCAGTATTTT. It translates to CASRGRGLGSDTQYF.

This chain links TRBV7-9 with TRBJ1-1; maybe TRBD1 (6 bases). The CDR3 spans 19 residues. Trimming shortened V by 0 bases and J by 3 bases, and 23 bases separated the two germline ends. Per the germline V gene, CDR1 is SEHNR and CDR2 is FQNEAQ (reference sequence). The CDR3 here is CASSLAPGTWGRMDTEAFF. For the CDR3, the DNA is TGTGCCAGCAGCTTAGCGCCCGGGACATGGGGACGCATGGACACTGAAGCTTTCTTT. Full variable domain (missing parts from reference TRBV7-9 and TRBJ1-1): DTGVSQNPRHKITKRGQNVTFRCDPISEHNRLYWYRQTLGQGPEFLTYFQNEAQLEKSRLLSDRFSAERPKGSFSTLEIQRTEQGDSAMYLCASSLAPGTWGRMDTEAFFGQGTRLTVV.

The chain carries TRBV20-1 and TRBJ1-2, with D possibly being TRBD1 (5 bases). The V gene lost 4 bases and the J gene lost 7 bases, with 10 bases spanning the gap. This CDR3 spans 11 amino acids. Germline V lookup: CDR1 DFQATT, CDR2 SNEGSKA (reference sequence). For the CDR3, the DNA is TGCAGTGCTATTGGGGGAAGTGGCTACACCTTC. The encoded protein is CSAIGGSGYTF.

V gene TRBV6-5 combines with J gene TRBJ2-7, with a possible D match to TRBD2 (6 bases). The CDR3 has 14 residues. CDR1 and CDR2 (germline): MNHEY, SVGAGI. V lost 5 bases and J lost 4, with 15 bases in between. Written as DNA, the CDR3 is TGTGCCAGCAGTCAGAACCTACTAGCTTACGAGCAGTACTTC. This gives the protein CASSQNLLAYEQYF.

The V call is TRBV7-6, the J call TRBJ2-6, with 8 positions matching TRBD1. CDR1 and CDR2 (germline): SGHVS, FNYEAQ. The CDR3 has 16 amino acids. V dropped 8 bases and J dropped 4; count of bases not matched to a gene: 10. The CDR3 loop reads CASGQTGVVGANVLTF. The CDR3 bases are TGTGCCAGCGGCCAGACAGGGGTGGTAGGGGCCAACGTCCTGACTTTC.

Comment on this clone: Other DNA sequences in the sample encode the same CDR3. The chain combines TRBV19 with TRBJ2-7; 11 bases line up with TRBD1. V shed 1 base, J shed 4 bases, and the junction held 0 bases outside the gene matches. Germline loops: CDR1 LNHDA, CDR2 SQIVND (reference sequence). The CDR3 spans 14 residues. The CDR3 bases are TGTGCCAGTAGTATAGGGGACAGGGGGTACGAGCAGTACTTC. Its translation is CASSIGDRGYEQYF.

V is TRBV3-1 (or the pseudogene TRBV3-2) and J is TRBJ1-1; D possibly corresponds to TRBD1 (5 bases). Deletions cut 0 bases from V and 5 bases from J, with 16 bases between. Germline loops: CDR1 LGHDT, CDR2 YNNKEL (reference sequence). The length of the CDR3 is 16 residues. This chain's CDR3 is CASSQELGGFGTEAFF. CDR3 nucleotide sequence: TGTGCCAGCAGCCAAGAATTGGGGGGGTTTGGGACTGAAGCTTTCTTT.

The rearrangement links TRBV2 to TRBJ2-4; 8 bases are shared with TRBD1. Per the germline V gene, CDR1 is SNHLY and CDR2 is FYNNEI. V lost 4 bases, J lost 11 bases, and 16 bases stayed unmatched. The CDR3 is 16 residues long. The CDR3 reads CASSGGQDLLARVQYF. CDR3 DNA sequence: TGTGCCAGCAGTGGGGGACAGGACTTATTAGCCAGGGTTCAGTACTTC.

The rearrangement uses TRBV5-1 and TRBJ2-3, with 8 bases matching TRBD2. The germline gives CDR1 SGHRS, CDR2 YFSETQ. The CDR3 has 15 amino acids. Trimming cost V 4 bases and J 0 bases; bases outside gene matches: 4. CDR3 nucleotides: TGCGCCAGCAGCACAGCGGGGGCAAGCACAGATACGCAGTATTTT. It yields the protein CASSTAGASTDTQYF.

This sequence joins TRBV7-2 and TRBJ2-7, with D unresolved. This CDR3 is 12 amino acids long. Germline V gene data show CDR1 as SGHTA and CDR2 as FQGNSA. V lost 2 bases and J lost 6, with 8 bases in between. CDR3 sequence (DNA): TGTGCCAGCAGCTTATATGCGCGCGAGCAGTACTTC. Its translation is CASSLYAREQYF.